The next 11 T cell receptor beta chains were all read from a single sample in a study of blood T cell repertoires in COVID-19. Libraries were prepared by immunoSEQ multiplex PCR; TCRdb keeps only in-frame clonotypes and omits some of them. The sample records roughly 250,000 clones, about 80% being singletons. Sample: peripheral blood. These receptors were collected from a woman older than 75 with acute or convalescent COVID-19.

This chain uses TRBV5-4 with TRBJ2-4, with 9 nucleotides matching TRBD2. Germline V gene lookup returns CDR1 SGHNT and CDR2 YYREEE (reference sequence). Trimming at V came to 6 bases and at J to 5 bases, leaving 12 bases not matched to a gene. The length of the CDR3 is 16 residues. This chain's CDR3 is CASTDPSSGAQNIQYF. The CDR3 region has the DNA TGTGCCAGCACCGACCCCTCTAGCGGGGCCCAAAACATTCAGTACTTC.

V is TRBV7-2 and J is TRBJ2-3; tentatively, D is TRBD2 (5 bases). Germline CDR1 SGHTA, CDR2 FQGNSA. CDR3 length: 15 amino acids. Trimming took 2 bases from V and 4 from J, leaving 13 bases between them. This chain's CDR3 is CASSLMLLAPDTQYF. CDR3 nucleotides: TGTGCCAGCAGCTTAATGCTCCTAGCCCCAGATACGCAGTATTTT. Variable domain in full (rest from reference TRBV7-2 and TRBJ2-3): GAGVSQSPSNKVTEKGKDVELRCDPISGHTALYWYRQSLGQGLEFLIYFQGNSAPDKSGLPSDRFSAERTGGSVSTLTIQRTQQEDSAVYLCASSLMLLAPDTQYFGPGTRLTVL.

The chain links TRBV7-6 to TRBJ1-2; 9 bases map to TRBD1. This CDR3 contains 16 residues. The V and J ends lost 0 bases and 2 bases, in that order; junction bases with no gene match: 4. Germline CDR1 is SGHVS and CDR2 is FNYEAQ. The CDR3 spells CASSLAQGARNYGYTF. The CDR3 DNA sequence: TGTGCCAGCAGCTTAGCACAGGGGGCGCGAAACTATGGCTACACCTTC.

The chain is built from TRBV4-1 and TRBJ2-3; 11 positions match TRBD1. V was pared by 8 bases and J by 1 base, with 8 bases of the junction left unmatched. The CDR3 is made up of 16 amino acids. Germline CDR1 is MGHRA and CDR2 is YSYEKL. DNA of the CDR3: TGCGCCAGCGCGAAACGGACAGGGGGCGGCACAGATACGCAGTATTTT. Encoded protein: CASAKRTGGGTDTQYF.

J is TRBJ1-1 and V is TRBV6-2 or TRBV6-3; D ambiguous. The germline V gene has CDR1 MNHEY and CDR2 SVGEGT. This CDR3 contains 13 residues. V was pared by 5 bases and J by 2 bases, with 9 bases between. The CDR3 here is CASSGLINTEAFF. The CDR3 DNA is TGTGCCAGCAGTGGACTGATCAACACTGAAGCTTTCTTT.

This clone showed up just a few times. The chain has TRBV6-2 or TRBV6-3 and TRBJ1-1; 11 bases agree with TRBD1. CDR1 and CDR2 from the germline V gene are MNHEY and SVGEGT. The trim removed 1 base at V and 3 bases at J, leaving 1 base unmatched. The CDR3 has 15 residues. The CDR3 DNA reads TGTGCCAGCAGTTACTGGGGACAGGGGGACACTGAAGCTTTCTTT. This translates into CASSYWGQGDTEAFF.

This clone appeared a few times. This same CDR3 is encoded by further DNA sequences in the sample. The chain employs TRBV5-1 and TRBJ1-4; TRBD1 is a possible D gene (5 bases). CDR3 size: 14 residues. Trimming stripped 4 bases from V and 4 bases from J, with 11 bases between. Germline V lookup: CDR1 SGHRS, CDR2 YFSETQ. The chain's CDR3 is CASSPGQGNEKLFF. The CDR3 region has the DNA TGCGCCAGCAGCCCAGGTCAGGGTAATGAAAAACTGTTTTTT.

As DNA, the CDR3 is TGTGCCAGCAGCTTGGATTATGGACAGCTCACTACTATGGCCCTCCACTTT. Translating it yields CASSLDYGQLTTMALHF. The chain carries TRBV5-5 and TRBJ1-6; a possible D gene is TRBD1 (6 bases). This CDR3 contains 17 residues. Per germline, CDR1 SGHKS and CDR2 YYEKEE (reference sequence). The ends were cut back, 0 bases at V and 14 bases at J, with 24 bases in the middle.

V is TRBV28 and J is TRBJ1-5; 8 bases line up with TRBD1. Germline V gives CDR1 MDHEN, CDR2 SYDVKM. The CDR3 is 15 amino acids. V was pared by 3 bases and J by 7 bases, with 8 bases of the junction left unmatched. CDR3 in amino acids: CASSFSGTGGQPQHF. The CDR3 DNA is TGTGCCAGCAGTTTTTCTGGGACAGGTGGGCAGCCCCAGCATTTT.

The J gene is TRBJ2-1, the V gene TRBV6-5; 10 nucleotides line up with TRBD1. V lost 5 bases, J lost 8 bases, and 9 bases stayed unmatched. The CDR3 has 15 residues. The germline CDR1 and CDR2 sequences are MNHEY and SVGAGI. The DNA for the CDR3 is TGTGCCAGCAGTCTCCGGGACAGGGGAATATATGAGCAGTTCTTC. This translates into CASSLRDRGIYEQFF.

V usage is TRBV5-4 and J usage is TRBJ2-5, with a possible D match to TRBD2 (6 bases). The CDR3 is 15 amino acids. Germline CDR1 and CDR2: SGHNT and YYREEE (reference sequence). V gave up 6 bases and J gave up 9 bases, with 24 bases separating them. CDR3 sequence: CASKLGGGDSSAQYF. For the CDR3, the DNA is TGTGCCAGCAAGCTTGGCGGAGGGGACTCGTCGGCCCAGTACTTC.